This T cell receptor (beta chain) was found in a study of CD8 T cells in Susac syndrome. Overall study results and limits: The study recognized that its TCR sequencing and HLA analysis covered a relatively small number of individuals.

Sequencing targeted TCR beta in blood CD8+ and CD4+ T cells. In the multiple sclerosis control group, patients were treatment-naive and had stable or active relapsing-remitting disease. FACS was used to enrich TEMRA cells, whereas the CD8+ and CD4+ T cells were obtained by negative isolation. As concerns this clonotype: The antigen remains unidentified.

Germline V CDR1 and CDR2: MGHRA, YSYEKL. The CDR3 extends over 11 amino acids. Trimming cost V 4 bases and J 8 bases; bases outside gene matches: 0. The RNA input was about 0.5 to 1 ug, and it was reverse transcribed with random hexamers. From the immunoSEQ multiplex PCR reads, TCRdb called clonotypes with MiXCR, one entry per CDR3 protein. There are around 200,000 distinct CDR3 sequences in the sample; 95% occur only once, and about 0.08% lies in the top ten. This receptor was identified in a human donor with multiple sclerosis. The chain recombines TRBV4-1 with TRBJ1-1, with 8 bases matching TRBD1. What was sequenced was CD4+ T cells from PBMCs. CDR3 amino acids: CASSRTGEAFF. As DNA, the CDR3 is TGCGCCAGCAGCCGGACAGGGGAAGCTTTCTTT.